Below are 16 T cell receptor beta chains sequenced from a single sample in a study of vaccination and CD4 T cells after COVID-19. Specified time point: late sampling 161 to 241 days after vaccination in three convalescent patients. Treatment of the sample: 10-day PBMC culture with coronavirus spike peptide pools or control peptides (ViraFEST assay). Their antigens remain unidentified. The Oncomine TCR Beta short-read assay sequenced DNA from cultured CD4+ T cells. TCRdb redid the calling of the PCR reads with MiXCR, one entry per CDR3 protein. The table has 20,000 or so distinct CDR3 sequences, around 39% seen once. Specimen: CD4+ T cells from blood, cultured in vitro, collected about 7 months after SARS-CoV-2 vaccination. The receptors originated from a human donor who had recovered from COVID-19.

The V call is TRBV18, the J call TRBJ2-7; TRBD1 is a possible D gene (5 bases). Looked up from germline, CDR1 is KGHSH and CDR2 is LQKENI. The V and J ends lost 2 bases and 7 bases respectively, with 15 bases between them. The CDR3 loop spans 14 amino acids. CDR3 residues: CASSPKGPPGEQYF. Here the CDR3 DNA reads TGTGCCAGCTCACCAAAGGGGCCCCCAGGTGAGCAGTACTTC.

This sequence joins TRBV6-2 or TRBV6-3 and TRBJ2-7; 10 bases line up with TRBD2. Trimming at V came to 4 bases and at J to 3 bases, leaving 3 bases not matched to a gene. The CDR3 sequence is 14 residues long. Germline CDR1 reads MNHEY; CDR2 reads SVGEGT. This CDR3 is CASSSRLAGYEQYF. CDR3 coding DNA: TGTGCCAGCAGTTCACGACTAGCGGGCTACGAGCAGTACTTC.

The chain has TRBV20-1 and TRBJ1-1; D is perhaps TRBD1 (5 bases). Germline V gives CDR1 DFQATT, CDR2 SNEGSKA (reference sequence). The V end was cut by 5 bases, the J end by 6 bases, with 19 bases between. The CDR3 covers 14 residues. For the CDR3, the DNA is TGCAGTGCTCTCAGGGTACGGGGCGCCGCTGAAGCTTTCTTT. It encodes CSALRVRGAAEAFF.

This clonotype was observed once. The gene calls are TRBV2 and TRBJ2-1, with a tentative D call TRBD1 (7 bases). There are 14 residues in the CDR3. Germline CDR1 is SNHLY and CDR2 is FYNNEI. V was pared by 6 bases and J by 0 bases, with 9 bases between. CDR3 protein: CASRQGGSYNEQFF. The CDR3 DNA reads TGTGCCAGCAGGCAGGGGGGCTCCTACAATGAGCAGTTCTTC.

The chain employs TRBV20-1 and TRBJ2-5; 13 positions match TRBD2. Trimming at V came to 2 bases and at J to 4 bases, leaving 4 bases not matched to a gene. CDR1 is DFQATT, CDR2 SNEGSKA, per germline (reference sequence). The CDR3 totals 15 residues. CDR3 sequence: CSARTSGGGIETQYF. Written as DNA, the CDR3 is TGCAGTGCTAGAACTAGCGGGGGGGGGATAGAGACCCAGTACTTC.

The chain employs TRBV20-1 and TRBJ2-1; TRBD2 aligns across 10 bases. This CDR3 spans 13 amino acids. Germline CDR1 reads DFQATT; CDR2 reads SNEGSKA (reference sequence). After removal of 2 bases from V and 8 bases from J, the junction contained 3 bases not matched to a gene. The CDR3 DNA reads as TGCAGTGCTAGACTAGCGGGAGTCCATGAGCAGTTCTTC. Its protein is CSARLAGVHEQFF.

V is TRBV7-2 and J is TRBJ1-6, with 8 bases lining up with TRBD1. The CDR3 loop spans 15 amino acids. The germline V gene encodes CDR1 SGHTA and CDR2 FQGNSA. The J segment lost 10 bases and the V segment lost 4 bases, leaving 9 bases of the junction unmatched. CDR3 amino acids: CASSYADRVGSPLHF. The CDR3 nucleotides read TGTGCCAGCAGCTATGCGGACAGGGTAGGCTCACCCCTCCACTTT. The full variable domain, rest sourced from reference TRBV7-2 and TRBJ1-6, is GAGVSQSPSNKVTEKGKDVELRCDPISGHTALYWYRQSLGQGLEFLIYFQGNSAPDKSGLPSDRFSAERTGGSVSTLTIQRTQQEDSAVYLCASSYADRVGSPLHFGNGTRLTVT.

The chain combines TRBV6-4 with TRBJ1-1; D might be TRBD1 (6 bases). Trimming shortened V by 10 bases and J by 1 base, and 16 bases separated the two germline ends. This CDR3 contains 14 residues. Germline CDR1 and CDR2: MRHNA and SNTAGT. DNA for the CDR3: TGTGCCACCCGTCAGGGGTCGTCGAACACTGAAGCTTTCTTT. This translates into CATRQGSSNTEAFF.

The table lists this clonotype with a few counts. J is TRBJ2-3 and V is TRBV15; tentative D call: TRBD2 (6 bases). This CDR3 is 14 amino acids long. Germline V lookup: CDR1 LNHNV, CDR2 YYDKDF (reference sequence). The V and J ends lost 3 bases and 2 bases respectively, with 9 bases between them. In DNA, the CDR3 is TGTGCCACCAGCAGCCGGAGGGACACAGATACGCAGTATTTT. Translated: CATSSRRDTDTQYF.

This clonotype was detected once. The V gene is TRBV15, the J gene TRBJ1-3; D call uncertain. The germline V gene has CDR1 LNHNV and CDR2 YYDKDF (reference sequence). V gave up 6 bases and J gave up 1 base, with 10 bases separating them. The CDR3 has 14 residues. CDR3 in amino acids: CATRGGYSGNTIYF. For the CDR3, the DNA is TGTGCCACCAGAGGAGGGTATTCTGGAAACACCATATATTTT.

The chain joins TRBV20-1 to TRBJ1-2, with D perhaps matching TRBD1 (5 bases). The CDR3 length is 14 residues. CDR1 and CDR2 from the germline V gene are DFQATT and SNEGSKA (reference sequence). V lost 0 bases and J lost 5, with 13 bases in between. The CDR3 spells CSAREPGTAYGYTF. The DNA for the CDR3 is TGCAGTGCTAGAGAGCCCGGGACGGCGTATGGCTACACCTTC.

The chain has TRBV6-2 or TRBV6-3 and TRBJ2-3; D unresolved. V was pared by 3 bases and J by 0 bases, with 7 bases between. This CDR3 contains 14 residues. CDR1 is MNHEY and CDR2 is SVGEGT in the germline V gene. Here the CDR3 reads CASSYEASTDTQYF. In DNA, the CDR3 is TGTGCCAGCAGTTATGAAGCTAGCACAGATACGCAGTATTTT.

The CDR3 reads CASSPRRAPPDQYF. The CDR3 DNA reads as TGTGCCAGCAGTCCACGAAGGGCCCCGCCGGATCAGTACTTC. The rearrangement uses TRBV28 and TRBJ2-4; D uncertain. The CDR3 loop spans 14 amino acids. V was trimmed by 5 bases and J by 12 bases, leaving 20 bases between them. Germline values: CDR1 MDHEN, CDR2 SYDVKM.

The chain is built from TRBV6-4 and TRBJ2-5, with a tentative D call TRBD1 (6 bases). Germline CDR1 MRHNA, CDR2 SNTAGT. CDR3 length: 13 amino acids. Trimming removed 3 bases at V and 2 bases at J, with 7 bases between. Written as DNA, the CDR3 is TGTGCCAGCAGTGAGGGGGCGCAAGAGACCCAGTACTTC. Its translation: CASSEGAQETQYF.

The J gene is TRBJ2-3, the V gene TRBV24-1; 8 bases match TRBD2. CDR1 and CDR2 (germline): KGHDR, SFDVKD. V lost 5 bases to trimming and J lost 5 bases; unmatched junction nucleotides: 8. The CDR3 extends over 15 amino acids. The CDR3: CATSGAAGVGDTQYF. As DNA, the CDR3 is TGTGCCACCAGTGGTGCAGCGGGAGTTGGAGATACGCAGTATTTT.

This clonotype appeared a few times. This rearrangement joins TRBV7-2 to TRBJ2-5, with TRBD1 as a possible D gene (6 bases). Germline CDR1 is SGHTA and CDR2 is FQGNSA. V lost 5 bases and J lost 5, with 15 bases in between. The length of the CDR3 is 14 residues. The CDR3 nucleotides read TGTGCCAGCAGCACGTACAGGGTTCTGGAGACCCAGTACTTC. It specifies CASSTYRVLETQYF.